This TCR beta chain was obtained from a study of blood T cell repertoires in COVID-19. Study overall: Spain, Italy and the United States supplied samples that represented acute and convalescent COVID-19. Sources were T cells, B-cell-depleted T cells, or PBMCs; the material itself was cDNA or gDNA.

The assay was immunoSEQ multiplex PCR, and TCRdb's table has in-frame clones only and misses some. The sample yields nearly 80,000 clones, 70% to 90% seen once. The CDR3 runs 14 residues. Germline CDR1 is LNHDA and CDR2 is SQIVND (reference sequence). Between the trimmed V and J ends, which lost 7 bases and 4 bases, there was a span of 16 bases. The source material was peripheral blood. The chain employs TRBV19 and TRBJ1-1, with D perhaps TRBD1 (6 bases). This TCR was sampled from a woman aged 80 or over with active or convalescent COVID-19. CDR3 sequence: CASNLRGSSTEAFF. The CDR3 region has the DNA TGTGCCAGTAACCTCAGGGGTTCGAGCACTGAAGCTTTCTTT.